What follows are 23 T cell receptor beta chains derived from one specimen sequenced in a study of cytomegalovirus exposure and HLA in healthy donors. The primer mix had 60 Vbeta and 13 Jbeta primers. Sequenced by immunoSEQ multiplex PCR; TCRdb stores in-frame clones only, minus some. The data contain about 190,000 clones, around 81% of them singletons. Sequencing was done on a sample of PBMCs. The receptors were gathered from a man between 18 and 35 years old in good health and CMV-seronegative.

Points on this clone: The junction does not match germline at one end; this may be a read error. The chain joins TRBV5-5 to TRBJ1-6, with 10 bases identical to TRBD1. Germline CDR1 is SGHKS and CDR2 is YYEKEE (reference sequence). The CDR3 has 12 amino acids. The CDR3 coding sequence is TGTGCCAGCAGCTTTGGACAGGGGGGGATAAACTTT. This codes for CASSFGQGGINF.

The chain has TRBV13 and TRBJ2-7, with D tentatively TRBD2 (5 bases). The CDR3 runs 15 residues. Germline assignment: CDR1 PRHDT and CDR2 FYEKMQ (reference sequence). Deletions cut 0 bases from V and 0 bases from J, with 9 bases between. The CDR3 loop reads CASSLGGKISYEQYF. The CDR3 DNA sequence: TGTGCCAGCAGCTTAGGCGGGAAGATCTCCTACGAGCAGTACTTC.

This chain uses TRBV14 with TRBJ2-5; tentative D call: TRBD2 (7 bases). Per the germline V gene, CDR1 is SGHDN and CDR2 is FVKESK. Trimming left V 3 bases short and J 5 bases short, with 19 bases between. CDR3 length equals 16 residues. The CDR3 nucleotides are TGTGCCAGCAGCCAGTCGACAGGACTAGTTTGGGAGACCCAGTACTTC. Translated: CASSQSTGLVWETQYF.

The V call is TRBV7-2, the J call TRBJ1-6, with D tentatively TRBD1 (5 bases). There are 15 residues in the CDR3. V was cut by 5 bases and J by 8 bases, with 16 bases left in between. Germline V CDR1 and CDR2: SGHTA, FQGNSA. The CDR3 nucleotides read TGTGCCAGCAGCCTGGAAGGGGTTTCTTATTCACCCCTCCACTTT. Its translation: CASSLEGVSYSPLHF.

Written as DNA, the CDR3 is TGTGCCAGCAGCTCGCCTTCACGGACAGGAGGGAGCTCACCCCTCCACTTT. It specifies CASSSPSRTGGSSPLHF. The J gene is TRBJ1-6, the V gene TRBV7-9; TRBD1 aligns across 7 bases. V lost 4 bases, J lost 10 bases, and 16 bases stayed unmatched. This CDR3 contains 17 residues. Germline V CDR1 and CDR2: SEHNR, FQNEAQ (reference sequence). Filled out from reference TRBV7-9 and TRBJ1-6, the complete variable domain reads DTGVSQNPRHKITKRGQNVTFRCDPISEHNRLYWYRQTLGQGPEFLTYFQNEAQLEKSRLLSDRFSAERPKGSFSTLEIQRTEQGDSAMYLCASSSPSRTGGSSPLHFGNGTRLTVT.

This sequence joins TRBV7-9 and TRBJ1-1, with TRBD1 as a possible D gene (6 bases). Trimming cost V 1 base and J 11 bases, with 17 bases left between them. Germline V gene sequence: CDR1 SEHNR, CDR2 FQNEAQ (reference sequence). CDR3 size: 14 residues. The CDR3 nucleotides are TGTGCCAGCAGCTTAGATGTTCTGGCAGGGGAGGCTTTCTTT. Its protein product is CASSLDVLAGEAFF.

The rearrangement uses TRBV6-5 and TRBJ1-2; TRBD1 matches at 7 bases. The junction had 9 bases not matched to a gene; V was cut back by 6 bases and J by 5 bases. This CDR3 has 14 amino acids. Germline V gene data show CDR1 as MNHEY and CDR2 as SVGAGI. CDR3 sequence (DNA): TGTGCCAGCAGCCAAGGACAGGCTCCTTATGGCTACACCTTC. This codes for CASSQGQAPYGYTF.

To note about this clone: A junction end diverges from the germline sequence, so it may reflect a read error. The CDR3 coding sequence is TGTGCCAGCAGCTTCCCGAGCAGGTCCCCCTACAAGCAGTACTTC. Residues: CASSFPSRSPYKQYF. This chain connects TRBV7-8 to TRBJ2-7; D unresolved. The CDR3 is 15 residues long. Germline assignment: CDR1 SGHVS and CDR2 FQNEAQ.

CDR3 amino acids: CAISGDRGYGDEQYF. The DNA for the CDR3 is TGTGCCATCAGTGGGGACAGGGGTTATGGCGACGAGCAGTACTTC. J is TRBJ2-5 and V is TRBV10-3; 10 bases match TRBD1. The better agreement between TRBJ2-7 and the DNA end casts doubt on the J call. The CDR3 is 15 amino acids. Germline assignment: CDR1 ENHRY and CDR2 SYGVKD.

This clone was observed a few times. The CDR3 coding sequence is TGTGCCAGCAGTTTTAGGGGTAATCAGCCCCAGCATTTT. This codes for CASSFRGNQPQHF. The J gene is TRBJ1-5, the V gene TRBV6-5; D possibly corresponds to TRBD1 (5 bases). Germline V gives CDR1 MNHEY, CDR2 SVGAGI. Trimming took off 4 bases at V and 4 bases at J, with 8 bases between the two ends. The CDR3 loop spans 13 amino acids.

In its sample, this clone was seen a few times. This chain uses TRBV7-8 with TRBJ2-7, with 15 nucleotides matching TRBD2. The J segment lost 3 bases and the V segment lost 5 bases, leaving 11 bases of the junction unmatched. The V gene's germline CDR1 is SGHVS and CDR2 FQNEAQ. The length of the CDR3 is 18 residues. CDR3 nucleotide sequence: TGTGCCAGCAGCCCCGGGACTAGCGGGGGGACAATATACTACGAGCAGTACTTC. This encodes CASSPGTSGGTIYYEQYF.

The rearrangement joins TRBV4-1 to TRBJ2-3, with TRBD2 matching over 12 bases. V lost 5 bases to trimming and J lost 1 base; unmatched junction nucleotides: 4. The germline gives CDR1 MGHRA, CDR2 YSYEKL. The CDR3 extends over 16 amino acids. CDR3: CASSGWTSGGTDTQYF. Here the CDR3 DNA reads TGCGCCAGCAGCGGTTGGACTAGCGGGGGCACAGATACGCAGTATTTT.

This rearrangement joins TRBV15 to TRBJ2-7; D is possibly TRBD1 (7 bases). The CDR3 sequence is 15 residues long. V was cut by 0 bases and J by 5 bases, with 14 bases left in between. Germline assignment: CDR1 LNHNV and CDR2 YYDKDF (reference sequence). As DNA, the CDR3 is TGTGCCACCAGCAGAGATCTGTCAGGGGGGAACGAGCAGTACTTC. Its translation: CATSRDLSGGNEQYF. Looking up the rest from reference TRBV15 and TRBJ2-7 gives the full variable domain: DAMVIQNPRYQVTQFGKPVTLSCSQTLNHNVMYWYQQKSSQAPKLLFHYYDKDFNNEADTPDNFQSRRPNTSFCFLDIRSPGLGDTAMYLCATSRDLSGGNEQYFGPGTRLTVT.

As concerns this clone: One end of the junction is discordant with germline, which a read error may explain. The chain joins TRBV6-1 to TRBJ2-5; tentatively, D is TRBD2 (6 bases). CDR3 size: 11 residues. Germline loops: CDR1 MNHNS, CDR2 SASEGT. The CDR3 DNA is TGTGCCACCTCGGGGTTGACTAGACGGAACTTC. Translated, it gives CATSGLTRRNF.

This clone was detected a few times. This chain uses TRBV4-1 with TRBJ1-5; a possible D gene is TRBD1 (6 bases). The CDR3 sequence is 19 residues long. The V gene's germline CDR1 is MGHRA and CDR2 YSYEKL. The V end lost 4 bases, the J end lost 3 bases, and 25 bases lay between the germline ends. CDR3 loop: CASSRGRGRFDEVNQPQHF. In nucleotides, the CDR3 is TGCGCCAGCAGCCGCGGCAGGGGTAGATTTGATGAGGTCAATCAGCCCCAGCATTTT.

The chain is built from TRBV5-1 and TRBJ2-2, with 15 bases matching TRBD2. The V gene's germline CDR1 is SGHRS and CDR2 YFSETQ. This CDR3 has 17 residues. V lost 5 bases to trimming and J lost 4 bases; unmatched junction nucleotides: 6. This CDR3 reads CASRGLAGGRSTGELFF. The CDR3 DNA follows: TGCGCCAGCAGGGGACTAGCGGGAGGTCGGAGCACCGGGGAGCTGTTTTTT.

This sequence joins TRBV5-1 and TRBJ1-2; 7 bases map to TRBD1. The CDR3 contains 14 residues. The junction had 11 bases not matched to a gene; V was cut back by 7 bases and J by 5 bases. Germline lookup yields CDR1 SGHRS and CDR2 YFSETQ. CDR3 DNA sequence: TGCGCCAGCGGAACCGGACAGGAGGCGTATGGCTACACCTTC. It yields the protein CASGTGQEAYGYTF.

The CDR3 region has the DNA TGTGCCAGCTCATCTGGGGGGGGTCTCACTAATGAAAAACTGTTTTTT. The encoded protein is CASSSGGGLTNEKLFF. The chain couples TRBV25-1 to TRBJ1-4; tentative D call: TRBD1 (5 bases). The CDR3 totals 16 residues. V was trimmed by 8 bases and J by 2 bases, leaving 18 bases between them. Germline V gives CDR1 MGHDK, CDR2 SYGVNS.

This chain uses TRBV10-2 with TRBJ2-2, with D perhaps TRBD1 (6 bases). V was shortened by 3 bases and J by 7 bases, with 15 bases between the two germline ends. The CDR3 covers 15 residues. CDR1 and CDR2 (germline): WSHSY, SAAADI. The CDR3 loop is CASSDLRGVLGELFF. CDR3 nucleotide sequence: TGCGCCAGCAGTGATCTCAGGGGAGTACTCGGGGAGCTGTTTTTT.

The V gene is TRBV10-1, the J gene TRBJ2-2, with 8 bases identical to TRBD1. From germline, CDR1 is WNHNN and CDR2 SYGVQD (reference sequence). V lost 6 bases to trimming and J lost 7 bases; unmatched junction nucleotides: 10. The CDR3 is made up of 15 amino acids. The CDR3 DNA follows: TGCGCCAGCAGCGATGACAGGGGATTTATCGGGGAGCTGTTTTTT. Translating it yields CASSDDRGFIGELFF.

This clone was seen more than once but under ten times. J is TRBJ2-3 and V is TRBV5-1, with D hard to call. Germline-derived CDR1 and CDR2 are SGHRS and YFSETQ. The CDR3 extends over 14 amino acids. Trimming left V 6 bases short and J 1 base short, with 12 bases between. The CDR3 region has the DNA TGCGCCAGCAATCTGCGTCAGGGCACAGATACGCAGTATTTT. This encodes CASNLRQGTDTQYF. Together with reference TRBV5-1 and TRBJ2-3, the CDR3 gives the full variable domain: KAGVTQTPRYLIKTRGQQVTLSCSPISGHRSVSWYQQTPGQGLQFLFEYFSETQRNKGNFPGRFSGRQFSNSRSEMNVSTLELGDSALYLCASNLRQGTDTQYFGPGTRLTVL.

V usage is TRBV18 and J usage is TRBJ2-2; the D gene is possibly TRBD1 (5 bases). With 3 bases removed from V and 4 bases from J, the gap between germline ends came to 12 bases. The V gene's germline CDR1 is KGHSH and CDR2 LQKENI. The CDR3 runs to 15 residues. This CDR3 is CASSPAGQGTGELFF. Written as DNA, the CDR3 is TGTGCCAGCTCACCCGCTGGCCAGGGCACCGGGGAGCTGTTTTTT.

The DNA of the CDR3 is TGTGCCAGCAGCTTAAGTCGGGAAGAGACCCAGTACTTC. Translating it yields CASSLSREETQYF. The chain couples TRBV7-2 to TRBJ2-5; no clear D. There are 13 residues in the CDR3. Trimming removed 2 bases at V and 3 bases at J, with 7 bases between. Germline V CDR1 and CDR2: SGHTA, FQGNSA.